The 20 T cell receptor beta chains below were found in one sample sequenced in a study of blood T cell repertoires in COVID-19. Clones were read by immunoSEQ multiplex PCR, and TCRdb kept only the in-frame ones, dropping some. The profile shows 130,000 to 150,000 clones, roughly 89% of them singletons. Sequencing used peripheral blood. These receptors came from a woman aged 45-59 years with acute or convalescent COVID-19.

The gene calls are TRBV27 and TRBJ1-4; D is perhaps TRBD1 (5 bases). The CDR3 totals 14 residues. CDR1 and CDR2 from the germline V gene are MNHEY and SMNVEV (reference sequence). Trimming left V 2 bases short and J 5 bases short, with 9 bases between. The CDR3 here is CASSLATGNEKLFF. In DNA form, the CDR3 reads TGTGCCAGCAGTTTAGCTACAGGAAATGAAAAACTGTTTTTT.

V usage is TRBV11-2 and J usage is TRBJ2-2, with 7 bases fitting TRBD2. This CDR3 is built from 15 residues. Germline V lookup: CDR1 SGHAT, CDR2 FQNNGV. Trimming at V came to 0 bases and at J to 4 bases, leaving 2 bases not matched to a gene. The CDR3 DNA sequence: TGTGCCAGCAGCTTAGAAAGACTAGCCACCGGGGAGCTGTTTTTT. Protein product: CASSLERLATGELFF.

The rearrangement uses TRBV28 and TRBJ1-2, with 7 bases identical to TRBD1. Germline V gives CDR1 MDHEN, CDR2 SYDVKM. The CDR3 extends over 14 amino acids. V lost 6 bases, J lost 8 bases, and 12 bases stayed unmatched. The CDR3 loop is CASRPSRQGSGYTF. The CDR3 DNA reads as TGTGCCAGCAGACCCTCGCGACAGGGCAGCGGCTACACCTTC.

The chain links TRBV3-1 (or the pseudogene TRBV3-2) to TRBJ2-3; 8 bases agree with TRBD2. Trimming took 9 bases from V and 3 from J; bases not matched to a gene: 5. The CDR3 totals 13 residues. Looked up from germline, CDR1 is LGHDT and CDR2 is YNNKEL (reference sequence). CDR3: CASLERETDTQYF. DNA of the CDR3: TGTGCCAGTCTGGAGCGGGAGACAGATACGCAGTATTTT.

This chain joins TRBV6-5 and TRBJ2-3, with 9 bases aligning to TRBD2. This CDR3 has 15 residues. The germline gives CDR1 MNHEY, CDR2 SVGAGI. With 2 bases clipped from V and 5 bases from J, the junction kept 5 bases outside the gene matches. This chain's CDR3 is CASSYAGGPGDTQYF. CDR3 DNA sequence: TGTGCCAGCAGTTACGCGGGGGGGCCGGGAGATACGCAGTATTTT.

A single count supports this clone. This rearrangement joins TRBV30 to TRBJ2-4; 8 nucleotides match TRBD1. The V gene end was trimmed by 3 bases and the J gene end by 5 bases; junction bases not matched to a gene: 6. Germline V gene lookup returns CDR1 GTSNPN and CDR2 SVGIG (reference sequence). The CDR3 covers 14 residues. The CDR3 DNA reads TGTGCCTGGAGCCAGGGGGCCTGGGAAAACATTCAGTACTTC. Its translation: CAWSQGAWENIQYF.

The chain has TRBV9 and TRBJ1-4; 9 bases are a match to TRBD1. CDR1 is SGDLS, CDR2 YYNGEE, per germline. The CDR3 length is 14 residues. Losses at the gene ends were 4 bases for V and 3 bases for J; bases not matched to a gene: 1. The CDR3 loop reads CASSRQGANEKLFF. DNA of the CDR3: TGTGCCAGCAGCAGACAGGGGGCTAATGAAAAACTGTTTTTT. Variable domain in full (rest from reference TRBV9 and TRBJ1-4): DSGVTQTPKHLITATGQRVTLRCSPRSGDLSVYWYQQSLDQGLQFLIQYYNGEERAKGNILERFSAQQFPDLHSELNLSSLELGDSALYFCASSRQGANEKLFFGSGTQLSVL.

This clone was seen once. V usage is TRBV12-3 or TRBV12-4 and J usage is TRBJ1-2; no clear D gene. The CDR3 spans 12 residues. V was shortened by 6 bases and J by 2 bases, with 7 bases between the two germline ends. CDR3 residues: CASRSQNYGYTF. The DNA for the CDR3 is TGTGCCAGCAGGTCACAAAACTATGGCTACACCTTC.

The rearrangement links TRBV5-1 to TRBJ2-7, with 7 positions matching TRBD2. Germline assignment: CDR1 SGHRS and CDR2 YFSETQ. The CDR3 runs to 13 residues. Germline trimming cut 1 base from V and 5 bases from J; bases unmatched to any gene: 3. The CDR3 DNA reads TGCGCCAGCAGCTTGTCGGGAGGACACGAGCAGTACTTC. Translating gives CASSLSGGHEQYF. The entire variable domain, with the rest obtained from reference TRBV5-1 and TRBJ2-7, is as follows: KAGVTQTPRYLIKTRGQQVTLSCSPISGHRSVSWYQQTPGQGLQFLFEYFSETQRNKGNFPGRFSGRQFSNSRSEMNVSTLELGDSALYLCASSLSGGHEQYFGPGTRLTVT.

This chain uses TRBV9 with TRBJ1-4; D may be TRBD1 (5 bases). Trimming took 2 bases from V and 7 from J, leaving 15 bases between them. The germline V gene encodes CDR1 SGDLS and CDR2 YYNGEE. CDR3 length: 15 amino acids. The CDR3 sequence is CASSVDGGAGEKLFF. CDR3 DNA sequence: TGTGCCAGCAGCGTTGACGGAGGGGCCGGTGAAAAACTGTTTTTT.

The chain carries TRBV21-1 and TRBJ1-1. TRBV21-1 is reported as a pseudogene. The CDR3 is 13 residues long. CDR3: CASRKAGTSEAFF. The CDR3 DNA reads as TGTGCCAGCAGAAAAGCGGGGACTTCTGAAGCTTTCTTT.

The genes are TRBV15 and TRBJ2-4, with 8 positions matching TRBD1. The CDR3 has 18 residues. The J segment lost 1 base and the V segment lost 0 bases, leaving 8 bases of the junction unmatched. CDR1 and CDR2 from the germline V gene are LNHNV and YYDKDF (reference sequence). The CDR3 DNA follows: TGTGCCACCAGCAGAGATGGCAGGCAGGGGGCGGCCAAAAACATTCAGTACTTC. It encodes CATSRDGRQGAAKNIQYF.

DNA for the CDR3: TGTGCCAGCAACAGGGGGGAGGACACCGGGGAGCTGTTTTTT. Its translation: CASNRGEDTGELFF. This chain joins TRBV7-9 and TRBJ2-2, with 8 bases aligning to TRBD1. This CDR3 has 14 amino acids. Trimming removed 7 bases from V and 3 bases from J; junction bases left unmatched: 4. CDR1 is SEHNR, CDR2 FQNEAQ, per germline (reference sequence). Full variable domain (remainder filled in from reference TRBV7-9 and TRBJ2-2): DTGVSQNPRHKITKRGQNVTFRCDPISEHNRLYWYRQTLGQGPEFLTYFQNEAQLEKSRLLSDRFSAERPKGSFSTLEIQRTEQGDSAMYLCASNRGEDTGELFFGEGSRLTVL.

This chain connects TRBV19 to TRBJ2-2, with 8 nucleotides matching TRBD2. V dropped 3 bases and J dropped 9; count of bases not matched to a gene: 6. Germline values: CDR1 LNHDA, CDR2 SQIVND (reference sequence). This CDR3 has 14 residues. This CDR3 reads CASSMKAGARELFF. The DNA for the CDR3 is TGTGCCAGTAGTATGAAAGCGGGAGCCCGGGAGCTGTTTTTT. The full variable domain, rest sourced from reference TRBV19 and TRBJ2-2, is DGGITQSPKYLFRKEGQNVTLSCEQNLNHDAMYWYRQDPGQGLRLIYYSQIVNDFQKGDIAEGYSVSREKKESFPLTVTSAQKNPTAFYLCASSMKAGARELFFGEGSRLTVL.

This chain links TRBV6-2 or TRBV6-3 with TRBJ1-2; the D gene is possibly TRBD1 (5 bases). The CDR3 loop spans 19 amino acids. Trimming took 0 bases from V and 4 from J, leaving 24 bases between them. Germline CDR1 MNHEY, CDR2 SVGEGT. The CDR3 DNA sequence: TGTGCCAGCAGTTACTCGATAACCAGGGTCGGAGTTGATGCCTATGGCTACACCTTC. Translating gives CASSYSITRVGVDAYGYTF.

V and J are TRBV19 and TRBJ2-7, with 8 bases fitting TRBD1. Germline loops: CDR1 LNHDA, CDR2 SQIVND (reference sequence). Trimming cost V 9 bases and J 5 bases; bases outside gene matches: 6. The CDR3 sequence is 12 residues long. The CDR3 DNA reads TGTGCCAGCACGGGACAGGCACACGAGCAGTACTTC. Its protein is CASTGQAHEQYF.

The chain links TRBV10-3 to TRBJ2-2; possibly TRBD2 for D (6 bases). Trimming stripped 6 bases from V and 2 bases from J, with 13 bases between. CDR3 length: 15 residues. The V gene's germline CDR1 is ENHRY and CDR2 SYGVKD. The CDR3 DNA reads TGTGCCATCAGATTAGCGGATTTAAACACCGGGGAGCTGTTTTTT. Its protein is CAIRLADLNTGELFF.

The genes are TRBV27 and TRBJ2-7; D uncertain. The CDR3 consists of 13 residues. Trimming stripped 5 bases from V and 0 bases from J, with 8 bases between. Germline CDR1 is MNHEY and CDR2 is SMNVEV (reference sequence). For the CDR3, the DNA is TGTGCCAGCAGTCCCCTGAGCTCCTACGAGCAGTACTTC. Translating gives CASSPLSSYEQYF.

This chain connects TRBV24-1 to TRBJ1-2; D is possibly TRBD1 (6 bases). V shed 3 bases and J shed 2 bases, with 12 bases lying between them. The CDR3 contains 15 residues. The V gene's germline CDR1 is KGHDR and CDR2 SFDVKD. As DNA, the CDR3 is TGTGCCACCAGTGATCCCGGGACAAGAAACTATGGCTACACCTTC. Translated, it gives CATSDPGTRNYGYTF.

This chain links TRBV6-4 with TRBJ2-7; 8 bases line up with TRBD2. Germline CDR1 reads MRHNA; CDR2 reads SNTAGT. V gave up 4 bases and J gave up 6 bases; unmatched junction bases: 8. The CDR3 contains 14 residues. CDR3 nucleotide sequence: TGTGCCAGCAGTGTTATCACTAGCGGCGGCGAGCAGTACTTC. This codes for CASSVITSGGEQYF.